This T cell receptor (beta chain) derives from a study of cytomegalovirus exposure and HLA in healthy donors. Study-wide results and caveats: A few chains tied to CMV proved CMV antigen-specific in vitro. TCR clusters originating in the first cohort tended to co-occur in the approximately 130 validation repertoires, according to a later analysis. The authors listed around 150 TCR beta chains as cytomegalovirus-associated.

The donors formed part of the approximately 130-subject validation cohort, distinct from the roughly 630-subject first cohort. Generated by immunoSEQ multiplex PCR, the TCRdb table keeps only in-frame clones and is missing some. The sample holds approximately 41,000 clones, over 80% seen once. Regarding this clone: Its specificity is unknown.

Germline trimming cut 5 bases from V and 2 bases from J; bases unmatched to any gene: 6. This CDR3 has 15 residues. The germline gives CDR1 SGHTA, CDR2 FQGNSA. This sequence joins TRBV7-2 and TRBJ2-3, with 8 bases that match TRBD2. The sequenced material came from PBMCs. The TCR originated in a man aged 18 to 29 in good health and CMV-seronegative. The CDR3 protein is CASSPGLGDTDTQYF. The CDR3, as DNA: TGTGCCAGCAGCCCGGGACTAGGGGACACAGATACGCAGTATTTT.